This is a list of T cell receptor beta chains from one sample in a study of blood T cells in healthy people across ages. TCRdb itself ran the 5' RACE reads through MiXCR, one entry per CDR3 protein. This sample carries about 930,000 distinct CDR3 sequences, 25% to 30% of them seen once, and the ten largest clones take around 9.6%. Another study also made use of these data, one on T cells of mothers and their children.

Sequences were obtained from blood. The receptor set was obtained from a woman in her thirties or forties in good health. Each CDR3 is given with its conserved first and last residue. The D gene is left open where the match is weak. A row's size may be missing; if present it is once, few, many or a size class.

clone size | D gene | J gene | V gene | CDR3 protein | CDR3 DNA
few | TRBD1 | TRBJ2-7 | TRBV5-1 | CASSSTDRLYEQYF | TGCGCCAGCAGCTCGACGGACAGGCTTTACGAGCAGTACTTC
many | . | TRBJ1-1 | TRBV7-2 | CASSLSQGGTEAFF | TGCGCCAGCAGCCTCAGCCAGGGTGGGACTGAAGCTTTCTTT
. | . | TRBJ1-1 | TRBV7-8 | CASSQGQPTEAFF | TGTGCCAGCAGCCAAGGACAACCGACTGAAGCTTTCTTT
many | . | TRBJ2-1 | TRBV30 | CAYRAGPNEQFF | TGTGCCTACAGAGCCGGGCCTAATGAGCAGTTCTTC
many | . | TRBJ2-3 | TRBV7-9 | CASSPGTTDTQYF | TGTGCCAGCAGCCCCGGGACCACAGATACGCAGTATTTT
many | TRBD2 | TRBJ2-5 | TRBV7-9 | CASSLLAGGPIPETQYF | TGTGCCAGCAGCTTGTTAGCGGGGGGGCCAATACCGGAGACCCAGTACTTC
many | . | TRBJ2-7 | TRBV15 | CATSRDKGGEQYF | TGTGCCACCAGCAGAGATAAGGGCGGCGAGCAGTACTTC
few | . | TRBJ2-7 | TRBV20-1 | CSASERAPREQYF | TGCAGTGCTAGTGAGCGGGCTCCTAGGGAGCAGTACTTC
. | . | TRBJ2-5 | TRBV24-1 | CATSDWTGETQYF | TGTGCCACCAGTGATTGGACGGGGGAGACCCAGTACTTC
. | . | TRBJ1-2 | TRBV5-1 | CASSLWSDRTNYGYTF | TGCGCCAGCAGCTTGTGGTCGGACAGAACCAACTATGGCTACACCTTC
many | . | TRBJ2-5 | TRBV29-1 | CSVAGQQETQYF | TGCAGCGTTGCCGGACAGCAAGAGACCCAGTACTTC
many | . | TRBJ2-7 | TRBV5-1 | CASSLTTSYEQYF | TGCGCCAGCAGTTTGACCACCTCCTACGAGCAGTACTTC
few | . | TRBJ1-2 | TRBV20-1 | CSARTGGVYGYTF | TGCAGTGCTAGAACTGGGGGCGTTTATGGCTACACCTTC
. | TRBD1 | TRBJ2-7 | TRBV28 | CASSLDRVDEQYF | TGTGCCAGCAGCCTGGACAGGGTGGACGAGCAGTACTTC
few | . | TRBJ2-4 | TRBV27 | CASSWAGLAKNIQYF | TGTGCCAGCAGTTGGGCAGGTCTAGCCAAAAACATTCAGTACTTC
. | TRBD2 | TRBJ2-1 | TRBV13 | CASSKDGLAGPNEQFF | TGTGCCAGCAGCAAAGACGGGCTAGCGGGGCCCAATGAGCAGTTCTTC
few | . | TRBJ1-1 | TRBV29-1 | CSVERLGFGGTEAFF | TGCAGCGTTGAACGACTGGGATTTGGGGGCACTGAAGCTTTCTTT
many | . | TRBJ2-5 | TRBV19 | CASSILGQETQYF | TGTGCCAGTAGTATTCTGGGCCAAGAGACCCAGTACTTC
many | . | TRBJ2-7 | TRBV27 | CASSLQGTYEQYF | TGTGCCAGCAGTTTACAGGGGACCTACGAGCAGTACTTC
many | . | TRBJ2-7 | TRBV15 | CATSRDRGPGGQYF | TGTGCCACCAGCAGAGACAGGGGTCCTGGAGGGCAGTACTTC
few | TRBD2 | TRBJ2-3 | TRBV7-9 | CASSVMTSGGGDTQYF | TGTGCCAGCAGCGTTATGACTAGCGGGGGTGGAGATACGCAGTATTTT
. | TRBD1 | TRBJ1-6 | TRBV5-1 | CASSSLQGNSPLHF | TGCGCCAGCAGCTCACTACAGGGGAATTCACCCCTCCACTTT
. | TRBD2 | TRBJ2-1 | TRBV9 | CASSPIGGGTYNEQFF | TGTGCCAGCAGCCCAATCGGGGGGGGGACTTACAATGAGCAGTTCTTC
. | TRBD1 | TRBJ2-3 | TRBV4-3 | CASSHDLRDSTTDTQYF | TGCGCCAGCAGCCATGACCTCCGGGACAGTACAACAGATACGCAGTATTTT
. | TRBD2 | TRBJ2-1 | TRBV7-3 | CASARRGGFYNEQFF | TGTGCCAGCGCTCGCCGGGGGGGCTTCTACAATGAGCAGTTCTTC
. | . | TRBJ1-2 | TRBV6-1 | CASRGELDYGYTF | TGTGCCAGCAGGGGGGAATTGGACTATGGCTACACCTTC
. | . | TRBJ2-1 | TRBV12-3/TRBV12-4 | CAGSPTGEINEQFF | TGTGCCGGCAGTCCCACCGGAGAGATCAATGAGCAGTTCTTC
few | . | TRBJ1-1 | TRBV7-3 | CASSIQGGRTATEAFF | TGTGCCAGCAGCATACAGGGAGGTCGGACCGCCACTGAAGCTTTCTTT
. | TRBD1 | TRBJ1-5 | TRBV24-1 | CATSDSMTGAAQPQHF | TGTGCCACCAGTGATTCAATGACAGGGGCGGCTCAGCCCCAGCATTTT
many | . | TRBJ1-6 | TRBV14 | CASSHNRVTLHF | TGTGCCAGCAGCCATAACCGAGTGACCCTCCACTTT
many | TRBD2 | TRBJ2-7 | TRBV28 | CASSPPGGGISYEQYF | TGTGCCAGCAGCCCCCCCGGGGGGGGAATCTCCTACGAGCAGTACTTC